This entry lists 18 T cell receptor beta chains sequenced from one sample in a study of blood T cell repertoires in COVID-19. Clones were read by immunoSEQ multiplex PCR, and TCRdb kept only the in-frame ones, dropping some. The sample shows approximately 160,000 clones, around nine tenths of them seen only once. Input material: peripheral blood. The receptors stem from a man aged 55 to 69 with COVID-19, enrolled during active disease.

J is TRBJ1-2 and V is TRBV2; D is perhaps TRBD1 (5 bases). CDR1 and CDR2 from the germline V gene are SNHLY and FYNNEI. The CDR3 length is 15 residues. Trimming shortened V by 4 bases and J by 2 bases, and 14 bases separated the two germline ends. CDR3 DNA sequence: TGTGCCAGCAGTGTCGGGCAGGGATTAAACTATGGCTACACCTTC. Translated: CASSVGQGLNYGYTF.

This chain connects TRBV7-3 to TRBJ2-1; 8 nucleotides agree with TRBD2. The CDR3 is 15 residues long. Germline assignment: CDR1 SGHTA and CDR2 FQGTGA. Unmatched junction bases numbered 3, after V lost 4 bases and J lost 1 base. As DNA, the CDR3 is TGTGCCAGCAGCTCCGTAGCGGGGTCCTACAATGAGCAGTTCTTC. It specifies CASSSVAGSYNEQFF. Drawing the rest from reference TRBV7-3 and TRBJ2-1, the complete variable domain is GAGVSQTPSNKVTEKGKYVELRCDPISGHTALYWYRQSLGQGPEFLIYFQGTGAADDSGLPNDRFFAVRPEGSVSTLKIQRTERGDSAVYLCASSSVAGSYNEQFFGPGTRLTVL.

The rearrangement uses TRBV18 and TRBJ2-3, with D possibly being TRBD2 (6 bases). Trimming shortened V by 3 bases and J by 0 bases, and 10 bases separated the two germline ends. The CDR3 totals 15 residues. CDR1 is KGHSH, CDR2 LQKENI, per germline. The chain's CDR3 is CASSPPGTSTDTQYF. The CDR3 coding sequence is TGTGCCAGCTCACCTCCGGGGACTAGCACAGATACGCAGTATTTT.

In its sample, this clone was seen once. This rearrangement joins TRBV6-2 or TRBV6-3 to TRBJ2-7; the match to TRBD1 covers 11 bases. Germline values: CDR1 MNHEY, CDR2 SVGEGT. This CDR3 comprises 14 residues. Germline trimming cut 2 bases from V and 4 bases from J; bases unmatched to any gene: 1. In DNA, the CDR3 is TGTGCCAGCAGTTACGGACAGGGGGCTTACGAGCAGTACTTC. It is translated as CASSYGQGAYEQYF.

V gene TRBV7-3 combines with J gene TRBJ1-4, with 8 nucleotides matching TRBD1. V was pared by 5 bases and J by 7 bases, with 6 bases of the junction left unmatched. Germline assignment: CDR1 SGHTA and CDR2 FQGTGA. CDR3 length: 14 residues. CDR3 sequence (DNA): TGTGCCAGCAGCATCAGGGGGCTCAGTGAAAAACTGTTTTTT. Translated, it gives CASSIRGLSEKLFF.

This clone was seen only a few times. The genes are TRBV5-6 and TRBJ1-6; a possible D gene is TRBD1 (5 bases). The germline V gene encodes CDR1 SGHDT and CDR2 YYEEEE. There are 17 residues in the CDR3. With 5 bases removed from V and 4 bases from J, the gap between germline ends came to 19 bases. This chain's CDR3 is CASSRRRGAGYNSPLHF. As DNA, the CDR3 is TGTGCCAGCAGTCGGAGGAGGGGAGCGGGTTATAATTCACCCCTCCACTTT.

The genes are TRBV5-4 and TRBJ1-4; D is possibly TRBD1 (5 bases). The CDR3 is made up of 15 amino acids. The germline CDR1 and CDR2 sequences are SGHNT and YYREEE (reference sequence). Trimming removed 0 bases at V and 0 bases at J, with 6 bases between. The CDR3 DNA sequence: TGTGCCAGCAGCTTGGCGGGGGCAACTAATGAAAAACTGTTTTTT. Protein sequence: CASSLAGATNEKLFF.

V gene TRBV18 combines with J gene TRBJ2-3, with 13 nucleotides matching TRBD2. This CDR3 is built from 16 residues. With 3 bases clipped from V and 2 bases from J, the junction kept 2 bases outside the gene matches. In germline, CDR1 is KGHSH, CDR2 LQKENI. The CDR3 here is CASSPGTSGNTDTQYF. CDR3 DNA: TGTGCCAGCTCACCCGGGACTAGCGGGAACACAGATACGCAGTATTTT.

V and J are TRBV7-2 and TRBJ1-2; possible D gene TRBD1, 5 bases. Germline values: CDR1 SGHTA, CDR2 FQGNSA. This CDR3 is 17 amino acids long. Trimming pared 1 base from V and 2 bases from J, leaving 17 bases between. CDR3 loop: CASSLGGGQGANYGYTF. The CDR3 DNA is TGTGCCAGCAGCTTAGGGGGCGGCCAGGGCGCCAACTATGGCTACACCTTC.

To note about this clone: Other nucleotide sequences in the sample specify the same CDR3. The V gene is TRBV7-9, the J gene TRBJ1-1; D gene unclear. Trimming cost V 5 bases and J 1 base, with 8 bases left between them. The CDR3 covers 13 residues. Looked up from germline, CDR1 is SEHNR and CDR2 is FQNEAQ (reference sequence). The CDR3, as DNA: TGTGCCAGCAGCCTAGGGCAGAACACTGAAGCTTTCTTT. It translates to CASSLGQNTEAFF. Full variable domain (rest looked up from reference TRBV7-9 and TRBJ1-1): DTGVSQNPRHKITKRGQNVTFRCDPISEHNRLYWYRQTLGQGPEFLTYFQNEAQLEKSRLLSDRFSAERPKGSFSTLEIQRTEQGDSAMYLCASSLGQNTEAFFGQGTRLTVV.

The chain uses TRBV5-4 and TRBJ1-2, with a possible D match to TRBD1 (6 bases). Germline V gene lookup returns CDR1 SGHNT and CDR2 YYREEE (reference sequence). Trimming stripped 0 bases from V and 3 bases from J, with 12 bases between. This CDR3 is built from 15 residues. The CDR3 reads CASSLGADRYYGYTF. For the CDR3, the DNA is TGTGCCAGCAGCTTGGGTGCCGACAGGTACTATGGCTACACCTTC.

Comment on this clone: A single base separates this from a much larger clone, so it may be a read error. Within the sample, other DNA sequences also encode this same CDR3. The chain is built from TRBV18 and TRBJ1-4; weak D call: TRBD1 (6 bases). The CDR3 is made up of 13 amino acids. Germline CDR1 and CDR2: KGHSH and LQKENI. Trimming took 4 bases from V and 8 from J, leaving 11 bases between them. The CDR3 region is CASSLGQNEKLFF. DNA of the CDR3: TGTGCCAGCTCACTCGGACAGAACGAAAAACTGTTTTTT. Full variable domain (missing parts from reference TRBV18 and TRBJ1-4): NAGVMQNPRHLVRRRGQEARLRCSPMKGHSHVYWYRQLPEEGLKFMVYLQKENIIDESGMPKERFSAEFPKEGPSILRIQQVVRGDSAAYFCASSLGQNEKLFFGSGTQLSVL.

V gene TRBV7-2 combines with J gene TRBJ1-5; TRBD1 matches at 7 bases. Trimming at V came to 1 base and at J to 1 base, leaving 1 base not matched to a gene. CDR1 SGHTA and CDR2 FQGNSA come from the germline V gene. CDR3 length: 15 amino acids. CDR3 bases: TGTGCCAGCAGCTTAGAACAGGGGAGCAATCAGCCCCAGCATTTT. Its translation: CASSLEQGSNQPQHF.

V usage is TRBV6-6 and J usage is TRBJ1-3; TRBD1 is a possible D gene (6 bases). Per the germline V gene, CDR1 is MNHNY and CDR2 is SVGAGI (reference sequence). Trimming left V 2 bases short and J 0 bases short, with 11 bases between. CDR3 length equals 16 residues. CDR3: CASSYRQAASGNTIYF. CDR3 bases: TGTGCCAGCAGTTACAGACAGGCAGCCTCTGGAAACACCATATATTTT.

The chain links TRBV6-6 to TRBJ1-5; D ambiguous. CDR1 and CDR2 (germline): MNHNY, SVGAGI (reference sequence). V was clipped by 5 bases and J by 7 bases, with 12 bases between them. The CDR3 runs to 13 residues. CDR3 sequence (DNA): TGTGCCAGCAGTAAAACAGAGTACCAGCCCCAGCATTTT. Translating gives CASSKTEYQPQHF.

This chain joins TRBV12-3 or TRBV12-4 and TRBJ2-3; the match to TRBD2 covers 9 bases. V lost 6 bases to trimming and J lost 9 bases; unmatched junction nucleotides: 4. The CDR3 length is 12 residues. The CDR3 DNA sequence: TGTGCCAGCAGACCAGCGGGAGGCACGCAGTATTTT. Protein product: CASRPAGGTQYF.

This clone was seen only once. The chain carries TRBV5-1 and TRBJ1-6, with TRBD1 matching 9 bases. Germline V gives CDR1 SGHRS, CDR2 YFSETQ. After removal of 0 bases from V and 9 bases from J, the junction contained 4 bases not matched to a gene. The CDR3 contains 15 residues. The CDR3, as DNA: TGCGCCAGCAGCTTGGATGACAGGGGGATTTCACCCCTCCACTTT. This sequence encodes CASSLDDRGISPLHF. Full variable domain (remainder filled in from reference TRBV5-1 and TRBJ1-6): KAGVTQTPRYLIKTRGQQVTLSCSPISGHRSVSWYQQTPGQGLQFLFEYFSETQRNKGNFPGRFSGRQFSNSRSEMNVSTLELGDSALYLCASSLDDRGISPLHFGNGTRLTVT.

The CDR3 loop is CASSPGARGNTIYF. In nucleotides, the CDR3 is TGTGCCAGCAGCCCTGGGGCGCGGGGAAACACCATATATTTT. The rearrangement uses TRBV3-1 (or the pseudogene TRBV3-2) and TRBJ1-3; a weak D match, TRBD1 (5 bases). This CDR3 comprises 14 residues. Germline CDR1 reads LGHDT; CDR2 reads YNNKEL (reference sequence). V lost 4 bases and J lost 4, with 11 bases in between.